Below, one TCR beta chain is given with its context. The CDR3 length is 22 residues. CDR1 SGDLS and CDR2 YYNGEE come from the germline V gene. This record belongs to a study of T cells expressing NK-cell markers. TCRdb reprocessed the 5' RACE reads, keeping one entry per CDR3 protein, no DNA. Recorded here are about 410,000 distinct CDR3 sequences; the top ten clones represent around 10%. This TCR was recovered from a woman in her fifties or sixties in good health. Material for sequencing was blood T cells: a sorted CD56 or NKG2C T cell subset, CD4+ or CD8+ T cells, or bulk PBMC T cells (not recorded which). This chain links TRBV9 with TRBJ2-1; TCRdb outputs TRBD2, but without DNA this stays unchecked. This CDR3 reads CASSVVGVTSGPSLGSYNEQFF.